The 11 T cell receptor beta chains below come from one sample, sequenced in a study of T cell responses to AZD1222 COVID-19 vaccine. Assay used: immunoSEQ multiplex PCR; TCRdb lists only in-frame clones, some missing. The sample consists of more than 95,000 clones, over 75% of them appearing once. Specimen: peripheral blood, collected on day 0 of AZD1222 vaccination. All receptors come from an adult in good health.

This chain joins TRBV4-3 and TRBJ1-2, with D hard to call. The CDR3 has 16 residues. Trimming took 0 bases from V and 2 from J, leaving 13 bases between them. Germline CDR1 LGHNA, CDR2 YSLEER. CDR3: CASSQEPDPLNYGYTF. The CDR3 nucleotides read TGCGCCAGCAGCCAAGAGCCCGATCCCCTAAACTATGGCTACACCTTC.

This clone came up once. J is TRBJ1-1 and V is TRBV6-6, with no clear D. The germline V gene encodes CDR1 MNHNY and CDR2 SVGAGI (reference sequence). V gave up 6 bases and J gave up 6 bases, with 20 bases separating them. This CDR3 region has 15 residues. For the CDR3, the DNA is TGTGCCAGCAGGACTGAGACGGCCTACACTTCTGAAGCTTTCTTT. This encodes CASRTETAYTSEAFF.

The chain carries TRBV5-1 and TRBJ1-1; D perhaps matches TRBD1 (6 bases). The CDR3 runs to 16 residues. CDR1 is SGHRS, CDR2 YFSETQ, per germline. Trimming left V 4 bases short and J 2 bases short, with 18 bases between. CDR3 in amino acids: CASSRGNRDTNTEAFF. Written as DNA, the CDR3 is TGCGCCAGCAGCAGGGGGAACAGGGACACAAACACTGAAGCTTTCTTT.

The chain employs TRBV18 and TRBJ2-1, with D perhaps TRBD2 (5 bases). The V gene's germline CDR1 is KGHSH and CDR2 LQKENI. The CDR3 is 16 residues long. V was shortened by 1 base and J by 0 bases, with 10 bases between the two germline ends. The CDR3 spells CASSPLATSSYNEQFF. CDR3 sequence (DNA): TGTGCCAGCTCACCACTAGCGACGAGCTCCTACAATGAGCAGTTCTTC.

The chain is built from TRBV11-3 and TRBJ2-3; the D gene is possibly TRBD1 (6 bases). V gave up 5 bases and J gave up 4 bases, with 13 bases separating them. Germline CDR1 and CDR2: SGHNT and YENEEA. The CDR3 spans 14 residues. The CDR3 DNA sequence: TGTGCCAGCAGCCCCTTCAGGGGAGCAGATACGCAGTATTTT. As protein: CASSPFRGADTQYF.

The gene calls are TRBV28 and TRBJ1-4; D call uncertain. Trimming took 5 bases from V and 7 from J, leaving 11 bases between them. Germline loops: CDR1 MDHEN, CDR2 SYDVKM. This CDR3 is 13 amino acids long. The CDR3 DNA reads TGTGCCAGCAGTCCCCCGGCGGTTGAAAAACTGTTTTTT. Translated: CASSPPAVEKLFF.

V usage is TRBV28 and J usage is TRBJ2-7; 7 bases line up with TRBD2. CDR1 MDHEN and CDR2 SYDVKM come from the germline V gene. The CDR3 extends over 15 amino acids. V gave up 6 bases and J gave up 3 bases; unmatched junction bases: 11. CDR3 amino acids: CASRLTYGGFYEQYF. Here the CDR3 DNA reads TGTGCCAGCAGACTCACCTACGGGGGGTTCTACGAGCAGTACTTC.

This clone was found once. Other DNA sequences within the sample encode an identical CDR3. The chain recombines TRBV6-5 with TRBJ1-4; 10 bases line up with TRBD1. The CDR3 has 14 amino acids. Germline values: CDR1 MNHEY, CDR2 SVGAGI. J lost 5 bases, V lost 6 bases, and 3 bases had no gene match. The CDR3 loop reads CASRTGQGNEKLFF. The CDR3 DNA is TGTGCCAGCAGAACGGGACAGGGGAATGAAAAACTGTTTTTT.

The J gene is TRBJ2-3, the V gene TRBV3-1 (or the pseudogene TRBV3-2); possibly TRBD2 for D (6 bases). CDR1 LGHDT and CDR2 YNNKEL come from the germline V gene (reference sequence). V lost 5 bases and J 5 bases, leaving 14 bases between the germline ends. The CDR3 consists of 14 residues. CDR3 residues: CASSLTGEKDTQYF. In nucleotides, the CDR3 is TGTGCCAGCAGCTTAACGGGGGAAAAAGATACGCAGTATTTT.

The chain has TRBV5-1 and TRBJ2-3; 7 bases agree with TRBD1. The germline CDR1 and CDR2 sequences are SGHRS and YFSETQ. The junction had 12 bases not matched to a gene; V was cut back by 7 bases and J by 4 bases. The CDR3 sequence is 15 residues long. The CDR3 coding sequence is TGCGCCAGCGGGTTCGGGCAGGGGGTCCCAGATACGCAGTATTTT. This codes for CASGFGQGVPDTQYF.

A few counts support this clone. The chain combines TRBV27 with TRBJ1-2; 8 bases line up with TRBD1. Germline V gene data show CDR1 as MNHEY and CDR2 as SMNVEV (reference sequence). V was clipped by 4 bases and J by 8 bases; unmatched bases: 9. The CDR3 has 14 amino acids. The CDR3 region is CASSSTGGRRGYTF. As DNA, the CDR3 is TGTGCCAGCAGTTCCACAGGGGGAAGAAGGGGCTACACCTTC.